This TCR beta chain is drawn from a study of shared clonotypes between healthy human individuals. Findings of the study overall: Among non-shared clonotypes, generation probabilities were lower than among those shared by all four donors. A few donors shared about 4.5% of their naive CD4 clonotypes.

The length of the CDR3 is 11 residues. The V gene lost 5 bases and the J gene lost 12 bases, with 11 bases spanning the gap. Germline lookup yields CDR1 SEHNR and CDR2 FQNEAQ (reference sequence). Details on this clone: What it binds is not known.

Sequencing was performed with immunoSEQ multiplex PCR; in TCRdb, only in-frame clones are kept and a portion is missing. The sample has under 1,900,000 clones, around 98.5% seen once; the top ten hold 0.36%. The sample consisted of naive CD4+ T cells sorted from blood. Indicated subset: CD45RA+ positively selected. This chain connects TRBV7-9 to TRBJ1-5; no definite D call. This TCR was recovered from a man aged 25 to 40 in good health. The CDR3 DNA reads as TGTGCCAGCAGCACCGGGTTCCTCCAGCATTTT. Encoded protein: CASSTGFLQHF.